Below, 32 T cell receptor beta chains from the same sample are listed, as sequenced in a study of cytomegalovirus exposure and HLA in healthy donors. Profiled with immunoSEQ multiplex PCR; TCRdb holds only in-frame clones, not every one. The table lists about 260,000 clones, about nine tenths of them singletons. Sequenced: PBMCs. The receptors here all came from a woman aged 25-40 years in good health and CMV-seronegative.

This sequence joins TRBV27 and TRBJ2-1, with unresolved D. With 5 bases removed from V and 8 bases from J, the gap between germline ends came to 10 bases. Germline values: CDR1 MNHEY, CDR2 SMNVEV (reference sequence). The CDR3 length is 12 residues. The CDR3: CASSHPSDEQFF. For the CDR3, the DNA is TGTGCCAGCAGTCACCCCAGCGATGAGCAGTTCTTC.

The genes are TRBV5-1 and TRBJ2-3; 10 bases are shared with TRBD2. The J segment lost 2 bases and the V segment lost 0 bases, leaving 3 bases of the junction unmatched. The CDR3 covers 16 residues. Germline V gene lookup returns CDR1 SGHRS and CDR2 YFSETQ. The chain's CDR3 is CASSLGGTSATDTQYF. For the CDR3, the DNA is TGCGCCAGCAGCTTGGGGGGGACTAGCGCCACAGATACGCAGTATTTT.

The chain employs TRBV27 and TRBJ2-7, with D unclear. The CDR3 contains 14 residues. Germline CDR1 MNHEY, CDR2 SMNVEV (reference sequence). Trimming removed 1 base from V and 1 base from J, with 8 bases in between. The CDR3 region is CASSLWTDSYEQYF. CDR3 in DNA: TGTGCCAGCAGTTTATGGACGGATTCCTACGAGCAGTACTTC.

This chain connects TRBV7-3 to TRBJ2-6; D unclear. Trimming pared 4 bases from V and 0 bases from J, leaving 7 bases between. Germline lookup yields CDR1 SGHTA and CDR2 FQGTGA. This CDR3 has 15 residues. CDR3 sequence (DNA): TGTGCCAGCAGCTCCTCAAGCTCTGGGGCCAACGTCCTGACTTTC. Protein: CASSSSSSGANVLTF.

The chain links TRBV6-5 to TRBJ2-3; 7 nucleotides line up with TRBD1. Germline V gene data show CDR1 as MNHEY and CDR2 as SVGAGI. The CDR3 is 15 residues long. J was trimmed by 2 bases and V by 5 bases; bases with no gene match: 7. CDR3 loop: CASSPQTGHTDTQYF. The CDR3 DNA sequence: TGTGCCAGCAGTCCACAGACAGGGCACACAGATACGCAGTATTTT.

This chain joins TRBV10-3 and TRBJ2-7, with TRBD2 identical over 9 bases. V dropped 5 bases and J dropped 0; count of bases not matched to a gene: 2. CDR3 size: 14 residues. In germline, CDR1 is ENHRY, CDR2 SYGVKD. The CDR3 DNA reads TGTGCCATCAGTTCTAGCGGGAACTCCTACGAGCAGTACTTC. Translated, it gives CAISSSGNSYEQYF.

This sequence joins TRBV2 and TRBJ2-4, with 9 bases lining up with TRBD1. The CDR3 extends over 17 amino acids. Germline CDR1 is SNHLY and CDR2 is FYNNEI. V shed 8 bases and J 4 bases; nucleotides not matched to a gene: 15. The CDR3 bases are TGTGCCAGCTGGACAGGGGACGAACTAGACTCAAAAAACATTCAGTACTTC. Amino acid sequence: CASWTGDELDSKNIQYF. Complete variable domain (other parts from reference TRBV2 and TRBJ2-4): EPEVTQTPSHQVTQMGQEVILRCVPISNHLYFYWYRQILGQKVEFLVSFYNNEISEKSEIFDDQFSVERPDGSNFTLKIRSTKLEDSAMYFCASWTGDELDSKNIQYFGAGTRLSVL.

CDR3 protein: CASSEGLAGWGETQYF. CDR3 in DNA: TGTGCCAGCAGTGAGGGACTAGCGGGTTGGGGTGAGACCCAGTACTTC. V and J are TRBV6-1 and TRBJ2-5, with TRBD2 identical over 12 bases. The V segment lost 3 bases and the J segment 5 bases; nucleotides outside the gene matches: 7. CDR3 length: 16 amino acids. The germline CDR1 and CDR2 sequences are MNHNS and SASEGT.

This chain's CDR3 is CASSLASRANVLTF. The CDR3 DNA reads TGTGCCAGCAGCTTAGCTTCGCGGGCCAACGTCCTGACTTTC. The chain combines TRBV11-2 with TRBJ2-6; D unclear. This CDR3 contains 14 residues. Germline V gene sequence: CDR1 SGHAT, CDR2 FQNNGV. Trimming took off 1 base at V and 5 bases at J, with 6 bases between the two ends.

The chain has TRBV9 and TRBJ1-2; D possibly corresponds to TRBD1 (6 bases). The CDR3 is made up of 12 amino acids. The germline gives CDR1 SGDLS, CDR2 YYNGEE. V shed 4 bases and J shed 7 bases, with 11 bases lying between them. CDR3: CASSLGAGGYTF. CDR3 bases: TGTGCCAGCAGCTTGGGGGCCGGTGGCTACACCTTC.

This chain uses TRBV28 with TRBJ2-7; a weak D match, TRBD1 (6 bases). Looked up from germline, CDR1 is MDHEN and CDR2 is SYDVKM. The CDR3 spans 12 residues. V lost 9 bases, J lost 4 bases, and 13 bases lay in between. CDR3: CASTGFRYEQYF. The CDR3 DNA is TGTGCCAGTACAGGGTTCAGGTACGAGCAGTACTTC.

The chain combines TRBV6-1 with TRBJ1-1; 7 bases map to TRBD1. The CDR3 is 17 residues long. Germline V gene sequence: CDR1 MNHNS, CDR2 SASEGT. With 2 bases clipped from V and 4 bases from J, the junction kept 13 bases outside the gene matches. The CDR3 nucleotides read TGTGCCAGCAGTGAACCGGGGCCCACAGGGGTGTCCACTGAAGCTTTCTTT. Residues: CASSEPGPTGVSTEAFF.

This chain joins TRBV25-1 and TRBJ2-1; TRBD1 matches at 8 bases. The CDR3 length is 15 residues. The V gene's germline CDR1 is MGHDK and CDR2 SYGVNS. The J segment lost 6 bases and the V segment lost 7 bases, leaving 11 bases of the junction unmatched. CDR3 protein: CASIPDRDPFNEQFF. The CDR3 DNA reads TGTGCCAGCATACCGGACAGGGATCCCTTCAATGAGCAGTTCTTC.

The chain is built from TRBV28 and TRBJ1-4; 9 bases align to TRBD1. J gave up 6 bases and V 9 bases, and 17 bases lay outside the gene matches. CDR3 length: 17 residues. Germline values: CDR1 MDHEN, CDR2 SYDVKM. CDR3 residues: CARLPPGQGIADEKLFF. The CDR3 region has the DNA TGTGCCAGACTACCTCCGGGACAGGGAATTGCAGATGAAAAACTGTTTTTT.

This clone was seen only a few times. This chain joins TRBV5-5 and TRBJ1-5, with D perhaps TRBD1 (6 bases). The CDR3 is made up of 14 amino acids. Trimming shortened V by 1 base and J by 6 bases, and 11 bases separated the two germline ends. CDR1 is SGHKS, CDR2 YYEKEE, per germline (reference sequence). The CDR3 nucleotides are TGTGCCAGCAGCTTGAGTCAGGGGAGTCAGCCCCAGCATTTT. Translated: CASSLSQGSQPQHF.

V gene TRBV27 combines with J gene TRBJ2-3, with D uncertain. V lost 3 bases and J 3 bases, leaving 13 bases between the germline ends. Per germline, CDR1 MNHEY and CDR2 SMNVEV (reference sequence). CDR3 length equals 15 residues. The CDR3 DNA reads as TGTGCCAGCAGTTTGAACCCTCCTTATACAGATACGCAGTATTTT. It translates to CASSLNPPYTDTQYF.

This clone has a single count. This CDR3 is CASSTTGAGANVLTF. CDR3 sequence (DNA): TGTGCCAGCAGCACCACAGGGGCCGGGGCCAACGTCCTGACTTTC. The V call is TRBV7-6, the J call TRBJ2-6; TRBD1 matches 7 bases. This CDR3 has 15 residues. The trim removed 5 bases at V and 4 bases at J, leaving 5 bases unmatched. The V gene's germline CDR1 is SGHVS and CDR2 FNYEAQ.

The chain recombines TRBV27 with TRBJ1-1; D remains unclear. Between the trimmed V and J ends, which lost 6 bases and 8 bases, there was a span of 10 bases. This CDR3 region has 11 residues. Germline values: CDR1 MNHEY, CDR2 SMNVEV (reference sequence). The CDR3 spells CASSALGEAFF. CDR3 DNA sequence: TGTGCCAGCAGCGCCCTCGGCGAAGCTTTCTTT.

Written as DNA, the CDR3 is TGTGCCAGCATGAGAGCGTACGAACGGAACACCGGGGAGCTGTTTTTT. Translated, it gives CASMRAYERNTGELFF. The chain recombines TRBV28 with TRBJ2-2; D remains unclear. The CDR3 runs 16 residues. Germline assignment: CDR1 MDHEN and CDR2 SYDVKM. V lost 7 bases to trimming and J lost 1 base, with 16 bases between them.

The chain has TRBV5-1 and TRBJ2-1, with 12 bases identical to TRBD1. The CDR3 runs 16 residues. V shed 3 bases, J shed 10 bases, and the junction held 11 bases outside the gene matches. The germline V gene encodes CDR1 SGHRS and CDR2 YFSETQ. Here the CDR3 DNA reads TGCGCCAGCAGCTGGGACCCGGGACAGGGGGCTGGAGAGCAGTTCTTC. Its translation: CASSWDPGQGAGEQFF.

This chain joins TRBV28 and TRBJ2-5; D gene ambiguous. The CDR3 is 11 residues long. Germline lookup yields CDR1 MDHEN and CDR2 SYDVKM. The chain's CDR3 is CAIQIQETQYF. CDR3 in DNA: TGTGCTATACAAATCCAAGAGACCCAGTACTTC.

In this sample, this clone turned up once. The DNA for the CDR3 is TGCAGCGTTGAAGAAGCGGTGAGCTCCTACAATGAGCAGTTCTTC. This sequence encodes CSVEEAVSSYNEQFF. The chain has TRBV29-1 and TRBJ2-1, with a possible D match to TRBD2 (5 bases). Germline-derived CDR1 and CDR2 are SQVTM and ANQGSEA. The CDR3 spans 15 residues. The germline V and J ends were trimmed by 0 bases and 0 bases, with 9 bases remaining between them.

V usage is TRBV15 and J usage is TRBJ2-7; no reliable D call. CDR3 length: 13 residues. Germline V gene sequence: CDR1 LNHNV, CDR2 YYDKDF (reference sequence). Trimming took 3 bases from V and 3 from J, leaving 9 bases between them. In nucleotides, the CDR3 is TGTGCCACCAGCAGGAACCCCTTCTACGAGCAGTACTTC. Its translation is CATSRNPFYEQYF.

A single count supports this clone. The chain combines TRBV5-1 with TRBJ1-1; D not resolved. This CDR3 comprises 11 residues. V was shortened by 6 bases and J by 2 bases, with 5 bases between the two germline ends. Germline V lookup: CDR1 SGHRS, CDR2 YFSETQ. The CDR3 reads CASTKNTEAFF. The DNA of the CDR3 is TGCGCCAGCACAAAAAACACTGAAGCTTTCTTT. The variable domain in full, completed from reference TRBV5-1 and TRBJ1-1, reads KAGVTQTPRYLIKTRGQQVTLSCSPISGHRSVSWYQQTPGQGLQFLFEYFSETQRNKGNFPGRFSGRQFSNSRSEMNVSTLELGDSALYLCASTKNTEAFFGQGTRLTVV.

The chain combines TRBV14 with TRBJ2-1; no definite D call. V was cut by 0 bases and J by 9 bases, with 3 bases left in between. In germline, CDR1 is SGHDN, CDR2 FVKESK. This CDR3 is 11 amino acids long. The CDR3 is CASSQEFEQFF. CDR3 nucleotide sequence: TGTGCCAGCAGCCAAGAGTTTGAGCAGTTCTTC.

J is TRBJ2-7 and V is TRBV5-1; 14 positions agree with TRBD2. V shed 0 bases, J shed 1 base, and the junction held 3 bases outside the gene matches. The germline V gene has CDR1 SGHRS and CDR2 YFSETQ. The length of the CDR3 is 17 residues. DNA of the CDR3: TGCGCCAGCAGCTTGGAGGGACTAGCGGGGGCTTCCTACGAGCAGTACTTC. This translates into CASSLEGLAGASYEQYF.

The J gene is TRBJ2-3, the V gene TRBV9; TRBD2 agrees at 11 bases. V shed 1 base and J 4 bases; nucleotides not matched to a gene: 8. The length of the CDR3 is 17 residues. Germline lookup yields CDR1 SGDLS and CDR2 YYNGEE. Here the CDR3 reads CASSVPLGLAGPDTQYF. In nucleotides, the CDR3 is TGTGCCAGCAGCGTACCTTTAGGACTAGCGGGCCCAGATACGCAGTATTTT.

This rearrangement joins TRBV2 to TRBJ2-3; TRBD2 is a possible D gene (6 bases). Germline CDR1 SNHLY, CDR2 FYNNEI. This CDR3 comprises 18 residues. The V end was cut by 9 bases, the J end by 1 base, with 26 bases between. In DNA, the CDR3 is TGTGCCAGTGGCTCTATATTCCCCGGGAGAGTTGGCACAGATACGCAGTATTTT. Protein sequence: CASGSIFPGRVGTDTQYF.

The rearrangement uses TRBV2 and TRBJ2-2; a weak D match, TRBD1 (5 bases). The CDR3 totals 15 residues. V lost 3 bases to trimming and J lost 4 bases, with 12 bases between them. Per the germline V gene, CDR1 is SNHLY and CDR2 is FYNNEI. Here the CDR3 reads CASSETESRTGELFF. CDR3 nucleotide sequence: TGTGCCAGCAGTGAGACAGAATCGCGCACCGGGGAGCTGTTTTTT.

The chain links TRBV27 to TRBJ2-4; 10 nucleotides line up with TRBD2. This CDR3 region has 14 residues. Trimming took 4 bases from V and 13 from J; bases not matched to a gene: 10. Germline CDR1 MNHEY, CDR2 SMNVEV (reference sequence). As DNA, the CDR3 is TGTGCCAGCAGTTCAGGGACTAGCGTGGGGATCCAGTACTTC. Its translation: CASSSGTSVGIQYF.

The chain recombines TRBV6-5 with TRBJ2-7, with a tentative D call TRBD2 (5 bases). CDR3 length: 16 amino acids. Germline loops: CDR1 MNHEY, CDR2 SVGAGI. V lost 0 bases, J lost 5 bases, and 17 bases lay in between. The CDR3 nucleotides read TGTGCCAGCAGTTACTCAAGGACGGGAACCGGTCACGAGCAGTACTTC. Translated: CASSYSRTGTGHEQYF.

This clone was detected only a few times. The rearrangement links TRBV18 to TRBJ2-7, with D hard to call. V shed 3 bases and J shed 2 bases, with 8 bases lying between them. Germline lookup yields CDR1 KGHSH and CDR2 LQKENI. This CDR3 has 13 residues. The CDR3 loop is CASSPRSTYEQYF. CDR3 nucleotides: TGTGCCAGCTCACCTCGGTCAACCTACGAGCAGTACTTC.